This T cell receptor beta chain was identified in a study of graft-versus-host responses after intestinal transplantation (dated by TCRdb to 2020 to 2022). A note on the overall study: Recipients received multivisceral, liver-intestinal, or isolated intestinal transplants. To identify alloreactive clones, pre-transplant mixed lymphocyte reaction products were sequenced and compared with unstimulated pre-transplant donor and recipient T cells. Of the 20 to 25 intestinal transplant recipients enrolled in the cohort, one of whom was a retransplant, 3 patients without pretransplant specimens were excluded. After intestinal transplantation, graft-versus-host and host-versus-graft alloreactive T cell clones in the graft, circulation and bone marrow were tracked using bulk TCR-beta CDR3 sequencing. Instead of going to the commercial service, samples from a few later patients were sequenced in-house on an Illumina MiSeq and processed with MiXCR. A peak of at least 4% donor T cells among recipient peripheral blood mononuclear cells was the definition used for donor T cell macrochimerism. Every recipient was given anti-thymocyte globulin induction, followed by around three years of maintenance tacrolimus and steroids. On the study overall, not on this receptor specifically: High GvH to HvG T cell clonal ratios were observed in the allografts of patients with donor T cell macrochimerism. Early after transplant, peak levels of circulating GvH clones were associated with declines in HvG clones. GvH clones turned up in recipient bone marrow, with some appearing earlier in ileal mucosa or blood, a pattern consistent with an intestinal mucosal origin. The conclusions were limited by the relatively low number and heterogeneity of the intestinal transplant patients.

The time point label corresponds to: cells obtained before transplantation from donor or recipient. Mixed lymphocyte reactions plated about 200,000 CFSE-labeled pre-transplant responders with about 200,000 irradiated violet-dye-labeled stimulators and were cultured for 6 days. Proliferating CD3+CD4+CFSE-low and CD3+CD8+CFSE-low responder cells were FACS-sorted on a BD Influx sorter after the mixed lymphocyte reaction. As for this clone: One base away there is no much larger clone; base qualities are not given.

The library was prepared using the immunoSEQ multiplex PCR assay. For most patients, genomic DNA was isolated with the Qiagen DNeasy Blood and Tissue Kit and sent frozen to Adaptive Biotechnologies for TCR sequencing. High-throughput TCR-beta CDR3 sequencing of genomic DNA from most patients was performed by Adaptive Biotechnologies. As for the authors' bioinformatics: TCR sequencing data were retrieved from Adaptive's ImmunoSEQ software for some 17 patients, whereas three other patients were processed with MiXCR and VDJtools. To correct CD4 versus CD8 sorting errors, sequences present in both subsets at a frequency ratio below 5:1 were removed. CDR3 nucleotide sequences shared by donor and recipient were removed because the origin of these sequences could not be assigned. Alloreactive clones required at least 2-fold expansion over unstimulated cells and minimum CFSE-low frequency of 0.002% (template counts) or 0.001% (read counts). A clone was considered mappable if detected in the sequenced pre-transplant spleen, lymph node, or MLR CFSE-low populations of the donor or recipient. Cumulative frequency of alloreactive clones was calculated as a percentage of all sequences weighted by copy number. TCRdb re-hosts the immuneACCESS table, in-frame sequences only. Its copies lack some clones; in the studies checked, an unresolved V gene accounts for under half of them, and the cause for the rest is not known. V and J calls and clone size follow that table, whereas D and trimming were derived from the DNA. The sample has approximately 19,000 clones on record, 35% to 45% of them singletons. 0.9% of the sample lies in the top ten.

The specimen comprised alloreactive CD4+ T cells from a mixed lymphocyte reaction culture, sampled before intestinal transplant. Read against the paper, the sample's cell subset or site label means: CFSE-low proliferating T cells sorted from approximately six-day pre-transplant mixed lymphocyte reaction (GvH or HvG direction). This sequence originates from a human patient who received an intestinal transplant.

The nucleotide sequence reads TGTGCCAGCAGAGCCTCACAGGGGCCTTACTACGAGCAGTACTTC. This codes for CASRASQGPYYEQYF. This sequence uses TRBV6-1 and TRBJ2-7; 7 junctional bases match TRBD1. Via the germline V gene, CDR1 is MNHNS and CDR2 SASEGT. At the junction V is shortened by 6 bases and J by 3 bases; bases outside the gene matches: 11. The CDR3, from cysteine to phenylalanine, totals 15 residues. Of the read, only the CDR3 DNA is kept; its 45 bases are in frame from base 1.